The 25 T cell receptor beta chains presented below share a single source sample, sequenced in a study of blood T cell repertoires in COVID-19. Some clones are missing from TCRdb's copy, which holds only in-frame ones; the method was immunoSEQ multiplex PCR. The data show about 190,000 clones, approximately 79% seen once. Sequencing was carried out using peripheral blood. These receptor sequences come from a woman in her sixties or seventies with acute or convalescent COVID-19.

This clone showed up just once. This chain links TRBV24-1 with TRBJ2-2; weak D call: TRBD1 (6 bases). V shed 2 bases and J shed 5 bases, with 14 bases lying between them. Germline V gene sequence: CDR1 KGHDR, CDR2 SFDVKD. The CDR3 has 16 residues. The CDR3 protein is CATSDSPGHRTGELFF. CDR3 nucleotides: TGTGCCACCAGTGATTCCCCGGGACATAGGACCGGGGAGCTGTTTTTT.

V and J are TRBV5-1 and TRBJ1-4; 9 bases line up with TRBD1. Trimming removed 3 bases from V and 5 bases from J; junction bases left unmatched: 2. The germline V gene has CDR1 SGHRS and CDR2 YFSETQ. This CDR3 is 14 amino acids long. CDR3 region: CASSSGQGNEKLFF. In DNA form, the CDR3 reads TGCGCCAGCAGCTCCGGACAGGGGAATGAAAAACTGTTTTTT.

The chain couples TRBV3-1 (or the pseudogene TRBV3-2) to TRBJ2-5; D gene ambiguous. Trimming removed 2 bases at V and 4 bases at J, with 14 bases between. There are 15 residues in the CDR3. The germline CDR1 and CDR2 sequences are LGHDT and YNNKEL (reference sequence). The CDR3 sequence: CASSQSNGLRETQYF. The CDR3 coding sequence is TGTGCCAGCAGCCAAAGTAACGGGTTACGAGAGACCCAGTACTTC.

V gene TRBV29-1 combines with J gene TRBJ2-3; D ambiguous. The V gene's germline CDR1 is SQVTM and CDR2 ANQGSEA. Between the trimmed V and J ends, which lost 4 bases and 0 bases, there was a span of 14 bases. CDR3 size: 15 residues. The CDR3 region is CSVGSSTTSTDTQYF. As DNA, the CDR3 is TGCAGCGTTGGGTCTTCGACAACTAGCACAGATACGCAGTATTTT.

The chain is built from TRBV5-1 and TRBJ1-4, with D possibly matching TRBD1 (5 bases). V was clipped by 5 bases and J by 8 bases, with 16 bases between them. CDR3 size: 14 residues. Per germline, CDR1 SGHRS and CDR2 YFSETQ. CDR3: CASSRDVGGEKLFF. Written as DNA, the CDR3 is TGCGCCAGCAGTCGGGACGTGGGAGGCGAAAAACTGTTTTTT.

V is TRBV5-1 and J is TRBJ1-5; no definite D call. V was cut by 0 bases and J by 7 bases, with 14 bases left in between. The CDR3 consists of 15 residues. Germline-derived CDR1 and CDR2 are SGHRS and YFSETQ. CDR3 region: CASSLDSFPGQPQHF. CDR3 in DNA: TGCGCCAGCAGCTTGGACTCGTTCCCGGGACAGCCCCAGCATTTT. Complete variable domain (other parts from reference TRBV5-1 and TRBJ1-5): KAGVTQTPRYLIKTRGQQVTLSCSPISGHRSVSWYQQTPGQGLQFLFEYFSETQRNKGNFPGRFSGRQFSNSRSEMNVSTLELGDSALYLCASSLDSFPGQPQHFGDGTRLSIL.

This chain links TRBV5-1 with TRBJ2-5; 10 nucleotides match TRBD2. CDR1 and CDR2 (germline): SGHRS, YFSETQ. V shed 4 bases, J shed 3 bases, and the junction held 3 bases outside the gene matches. The CDR3 is 14 residues long. Here the CDR3 reads CASSSGLAEETQYF. The CDR3, as DNA: TGCGCCAGCAGCAGTGGACTAGCGGAAGAGACCCAGTACTTC.

CDR3 DNA: TGCGCCAGCAGTCAAGGCAGGGGGTATGGCTACACCTTC. Translating gives CASSQGRGYGYTF. The J gene is TRBJ1-2, the V gene TRBV23-1; 7 bases fit TRBD1. TRBV23-1 is an ORF, and what it does is uncertain. This CDR3 comprises 13 residues. Trimming at V came to 2 bases and at J to 5 bases, leaving 2 bases not matched to a gene.

The chain couples TRBV10-2 to TRBJ2-7; 7 bases line up with TRBD1. V lost 6 bases and J lost 5; bases outside the gene matches: 13. The CDR3 is 15 residues long. CDR1 is WSHSY, CDR2 SAAADI, per germline. CDR3 nucleotide sequence: TGCGCCAGCAGGTCTAAGACAGGGAGATTTGACGAGCAGTACTTC. Residues: CASRSKTGRFDEQYF.

This chain uses TRBV20-1 with TRBJ2-5; 7 bases are shared with TRBD1. The CDR3 sequence is 11 residues long. Germline-derived CDR1 and CDR2 are DFQATT and SNEGSKA (reference sequence). Germline trimming cut 5 bases from V and 5 bases from J; bases unmatched to any gene: 2. The CDR3 region has the DNA TGCAGTGCTGGGACAGCGGAGACCCAGTACTTC. This encodes CSAGTAETQYF.

The genes are TRBV30 and TRBJ2-4; 8 positions agree with TRBD2. Germline-derived CDR1 and CDR2 are GTSNPN and SVGIG (reference sequence). The CDR3 has 17 residues. V gave up 1 base and J gave up 0 bases; unmatched junction bases: 8. For the CDR3, the DNA is TGTGCCTGGAGTGCCGGACTAGCAAATCTAGCCAAAAACATTCAGTACTTC. It specifies CAWSAGLANLAKNIQYF. The variable domain in full, with the rest retrieved from reference TRBV30 and TRBJ2-4, is SQTIHQWPATLVQPVGSPLSLECTVEGTSNPNLYWYRQAAGRGLQLLFYSVGIGQISSEVPQNLSASRPQDRQFILSSKKLLLSDSGFYLCAWSAGLANLAKNIQYFGAGTRLSVL.

The chain recombines TRBV6-1 with TRBJ2-7; 7 nucleotides line up with TRBD2. The germline gives CDR1 MNHNS, CDR2 SASEGT. The CDR3 has 15 amino acids. V trimming: 3 bases; J trimming: 3 bases; junction bases outside the gene matches: 8. The CDR3 region has the DNA TGTGCCAGCAGTGAGTGGGTAGCGGGTCTCTACGAGCAGTACTTC. Amino acids: CASSEWVAGLYEQYF.

The chain is built from TRBV6-5 and TRBJ2-1, with TRBD2 matching over 9 bases. Germline V CDR1 and CDR2: MNHEY, SVGAGI. The trim removed 10 bases at V and 11 bases at J, leaving 9 bases unmatched. The CDR3 contains 12 residues. The CDR3 spells CATSSGNGQQFF. In nucleotides, the CDR3 is TGTGCCACTTCTAGCGGGAACGGTCAGCAGTTCTTC.

This clone was detected a few times. This chain connects TRBV2 to TRBJ1-6; possible D gene TRBD1, 5 bases. CDR3 length equals 13 residues. The germline V gene encodes CDR1 SNHLY and CDR2 FYNNEI. Deletions cut 6 bases from V and 8 bases from J, with 11 bases between. CDR3 in amino acids: CASRRQSDSPLHF. The CDR3 nucleotides are TGTGCCAGCAGACGACAGTCGGATTCACCCCTCCACTTT.

The gene calls are TRBV7-2 and TRBJ2-7; TRBD1 agrees at 8 bases. The CDR3 totals 15 residues. The J segment lost 7 bases and the V segment lost 4 bases, leaving 12 bases of the junction unmatched. Germline V gene data show CDR1 as SGHTA and CDR2 as FQGNSA. CDR3 DNA: TGTGCCAGCAGCTGGACAGGGAGCTATACGGTGGAGCAGTACTTC. Translating it yields CASSWTGSYTVEQYF.

There are a few counts of this clone. The chain has TRBV5-1 and TRBJ2-5; 9 bases fit TRBD1. This CDR3 has 16 amino acids. Germline CDR1 and CDR2: SGHRS and YFSETQ. V lost 0 bases and J lost 1; bases outside the gene matches: 4. The CDR3 nucleotides read TGCGCCAGCAGCTTGGGGGACAGGGCAATCCAAGAGACCCAGTACTTC. It codes for CASSLGDRAIQETQYF.

The V call is TRBV2, the J call TRBJ2-7; 12 bases line up with TRBD2. V was clipped by 4 bases and J by 1 base; unmatched bases: 5. The germline gives CDR1 SNHLY, CDR2 FYNNEI. The CDR3 extends over 16 amino acids. The CDR3 DNA is TGTGCCAGCAGTGCTCGACTAGCGGGAGAATCCTACGAGCAGTACTTC. It yields the protein CASSARLAGESYEQYF. Complete variable domain (other parts from reference TRBV2 and TRBJ2-7): EPEVTQTPSHQVTQMGQEVILRCVPISNHLYFYWYRQILGQKVEFLVSFYNNEISEKSEIFDDQFSVERPDGSNFTLKIRSTKLEDSAMYFCASSARLAGESYEQYFGPGTRLTVT.

This clone showed up just once. The chain has TRBV2 and TRBJ2-2, with 8 positions matching TRBD1. CDR3 length equals 17 residues. Germline-derived CDR1 and CDR2 are SNHLY and FYNNEI. Trimming took 4 bases from V and 7 from J; bases not matched to a gene: 14. The CDR3 DNA reads as TGTGCCAGCAGTGTGAGGGGCGCAGGGGGCGCGGACGGGGAGCTGTTTTTT. Encoded protein: CASSVRGAGGADGELFF. Full variable domain (remainder filled in from reference TRBV2 and TRBJ2-2): EPEVTQTPSHQVTQMGQEVILRCVPISNHLYFYWYRQILGQKVEFLVSFYNNEISEKSEIFDDQFSVERPDGSNFTLKIRSTKLEDSAMYFCASSVRGAGGADGELFFGEGSRLTVL.

CDR3 in amino acids: CASSLRGVDEQYF. The CDR3 region has the DNA TGTGCCAGCAGCCTCCGCGGGGTCGACGAGCAGTACTTC. This chain links TRBV13 with TRBJ2-7, with D possibly TRBD2 on 6 matching bases. This CDR3 is 13 amino acids long. Germline CDR1 PRHDT, CDR2 FYEKMQ (reference sequence). V lost 5 bases to trimming and J lost 5 bases, with 13 bases between them.

This sequence joins TRBV29-1 and TRBJ2-3; 9 bases map to TRBD1. Germline lookup yields CDR1 SQVTM and CDR2 ANQGSEA. The V segment lost 5 bases and the J segment 2 bases; nucleotides outside the gene matches: 5. This CDR3 spans 14 amino acids. The CDR3 sequence is CSVSTGGNTDTQYF. The CDR3 nucleotides are TGCAGCGTTTCGACAGGGGGGAACACAGATACGCAGTATTTT.

This clone was counted once. The chain links TRBV5-4 to TRBJ1-1, with 7 nucleotides matching TRBD1. CDR1 and CDR2 from the germline V gene are SGHNT and YYREEE (reference sequence). Trimming took 2 bases from V and 0 from J; bases not matched to a gene: 4. CDR3 length equals 15 residues. The CDR3 nucleotides read TGTGCCAGCAGCTTCCCGGACAGGATGAACACTGAAGCTTTCTTT. Protein product: CASSFPDRMNTEAFF.

The chain carries TRBV6-1 and TRBJ1-1, with TRBD1 as a possible D gene (5 bases). The V gene lost 2 bases and the J gene lost 1 base, with 8 bases spanning the gap. Germline assignment: CDR1 MNHNS and CDR2 SASEGT. This CDR3 region has 14 residues. CDR3 sequence (DNA): TGTGCCAGCAGTGAATGGCAGGGGAACACTGAAGCTTTCTTT. Amino acids: CASSEWQGNTEAFF.

This chain uses TRBV7-3 with TRBJ2-3, with 13 bases lining up with TRBD2. CDR3 length: 16 amino acids. Germline-derived CDR1 and CDR2 are SGHTA and FQGTGA. The J segment lost 6 bases and the V segment lost 4 bases, leaving 7 bases of the junction unmatched. The CDR3 protein is CASSSTGLAGKDTQYF. The CDR3 nucleotides read TGTGCCAGCAGCTCCACGGGACTAGCGGGAAAGGATACGCAGTATTTT.

This sequence joins TRBV9 and TRBJ2-7; 9 bases map to TRBD1. This CDR3 region has 17 residues. Per the germline V gene, CDR1 is SGDLS and CDR2 is YYNGEE. Unmatched junction bases numbered 10, after V lost 0 bases and J lost 3 bases. The CDR3 is CASSVGGTGIFVYEQYF. Written as DNA, the CDR3 is TGTGCCAGCAGCGTAGGGGGGACAGGGATATTTGTCTACGAGCAGTACTTC.

J is TRBJ2-5 and V is TRBV27; 9 nucleotides line up with TRBD2. The germline V gene encodes CDR1 MNHEY and CDR2 SMNVEV (reference sequence). The CDR3 contains 16 residues. Unmatched junction bases numbered 7, after V lost 0 bases and J lost 5 bases. The DNA for the CDR3 is TGTGCCAGCAGTTTATCAACCGCGGGGGGGGCGGAGACCCAGTACTTC. Protein product: CASSLSTAGGAETQYF.